A single sample gave rise to the 14 T cell receptor beta chains below, sequenced in a study of technical replicates of blood from a few donors. The protocol was immunoSEQ multiplex PCR, while the TCRdb copy is restricted to in-frame clones and leaves out a portion. The profile shows fewer than 85,000 clones, approximately 91% of them singletons. The sequencing input was PBMCs. Receptors originate from a human donor in good health. Some clones in this sample may be carry-over from other donors' samples.

CDR3 region: CAISELGLVNYEQYF. CDR3 in DNA: TGTGCCATCAGTGAGTTGGGACTAGTTAACTACGAGCAGTACTTC. The chain joins TRBV10-3 to TRBJ2-7; 8 bases map to TRBD2. V lost 1 base and J lost 3; bases outside the gene matches: 5. Germline CDR1 is ENHRY and CDR2 is SYGVKD. CDR3 size: 15 residues.

This chain links TRBV7-2 with TRBJ2-7; possibly TRBD1 for D (6 bases). V lost 4 bases and J lost 7, with 20 bases in between. This CDR3 has 15 residues. CDR1 is SGHTA and CDR2 is FQGNSA in the germline V gene. The CDR3 here is CASSSTGTTLREQYF. CDR3 DNA sequence: TGTGCCAGCAGCTCGACCGGGACAACTCTCCGGGAGCAGTACTTC.

The chain couples TRBV5-6 to TRBJ1-1; D is ambiguous. Trimming stripped 6 bases from V and 1 base from J, with 10 bases between. From germline, CDR1 is SGHDT and CDR2 YYEEEE. The CDR3 totals 13 residues. This CDR3 is CASTPGWNTEAFF. The CDR3 nucleotides are TGTGCCAGCACTCCCGGGTGGAACACTGAAGCTTTCTTT.

This clone was observed a few times. The genes are TRBV6-1 and TRBJ2-5, with a possible D match to TRBD2 (6 bases). The CDR3 runs 16 residues. CDR1 is MNHNS, CDR2 SASEGT, per germline. V lost 2 bases and J lost 4, with 17 bases in between. CDR3 region: CASSETLGGKRETQYF. CDR3 bases: TGTGCCAGCAGTGAAACCCTCGGGGGAAAGAGAGAGACCCAGTACTTC.

The rearrangement links TRBV2 to TRBJ1-1, with a weak D call TRBD1 (6 bases). Between the trimmed V and J ends, which lost 6 bases and 3 bases, there was a span of 14 bases. Germline V gene sequence: CDR1 SNHLY, CDR2 FYNNEI. The CDR3 has 14 residues. DNA for the CDR3: TGTGCCAGCAGCTCACAGGGTTTGCACACTGAAGCTTTCTTT. Translated, it gives CASSSQGLHTEAFF.

The chain combines TRBV2 with TRBJ2-5; 7 bases are shared with TRBD1. The junction had 5 bases not matched to a gene; V was cut back by 5 bases and J by 5 bases. Germline CDR1 reads SNHLY; CDR2 reads FYNNEI. The CDR3 length is 13 residues. The CDR3 here is CASSHDRVETQYF. The CDR3 DNA follows: TGTGCCAGCAGTCACGACAGGGTTGAGACCCAGTACTTC.

V gene TRBV5-8 combines with J gene TRBJ2-3; 8 bases map to TRBD1. The germline V gene encodes CDR1 SGHTS and CDR2 YDEGEE. The CDR3 runs to 13 residues. With 4 bases clipped from V and 3 bases from J, the junction kept 1 base outside the gene matches. The CDR3 is CASSNRGTDTQYF. Written as DNA, the CDR3 is TGTGCCAGCAGCAACAGGGGGACAGATACGCAGTATTTT.

By share, this clone counts as medium-sized (0.01 to 0.1%). This chain connects TRBV4-1 to TRBJ1-2; a possible D gene is TRBD1 (6 bases). The CDR3 extends over 14 amino acids. Germline values: CDR1 MGHRA, CDR2 YSYEKL. Trimming pared 3 bases from V and 2 bases from J, leaving 10 bases between. The CDR3 loop is CASSHRTVNYGYTF. The CDR3 DNA reads TGCGCCAGCAGCCACCGGACAGTAAACTATGGCTACACCTTC.

V and J are TRBV27 and TRBJ1-5, with 12 bases matching TRBD1. Trimming at V came to 7 bases and at J to 6 bases, leaving 10 bases not matched to a gene. The germline gives CDR1 MNHEY, CDR2 SMNVEV (reference sequence). CDR3 size: 16 residues. The CDR3 spells CASILGQGARAQPQHF. The CDR3 DNA sequence: TGTGCCAGCATCCTGGGACAGGGGGCTCGAGCTCAGCCCCAGCATTTT.

The rearrangement joins TRBV6-1 to TRBJ2-5; 8 bases are a match to TRBD1. Unmatched junction bases numbered 16, after V lost 4 bases and J lost 6 bases. CDR3 size: 17 residues. Germline lookup yields CDR1 MNHNS and CDR2 SASEGT. The CDR3 is CASSANKGTGGRKTQYF. CDR3 DNA: TGTGCCAGCAGTGCCAATAAAGGGACAGGAGGGCGGAAGACCCAGTACTTC.

The chain uses TRBV9 and TRBJ1-3; the D gene is possibly TRBD1 (6 bases). The CDR3 extends over 13 amino acids. The germline CDR1 and CDR2 sequences are SGDLS and YYNGEE. Trimming pared 8 bases from V and 1 base from J, leaving 10 bases between. This CDR3 is CASGRGSGNTIYF. The CDR3 DNA sequence: TGTGCCAGTGGGAGGGGGTCTGGAAACACCATATATTTT.

The genes are TRBV2 and TRBJ2-3, with 12 bases identical to TRBD2. J gave up 9 bases and V 8 bases, and 6 bases lay outside the gene matches. This CDR3 spans 13 amino acids. CDR1 and CDR2 from the germline V gene are SNHLY and FYNNEI. CDR3 in amino acids: CASGRLAGVTQYF. For the CDR3, the DNA is TGTGCCAGCGGAAGACTAGCGGGGGTCACGCAGTATTTT.

The rearrangement joins TRBV14 to TRBJ1-6; weak D call: TRBD1 (5 bases). This CDR3 has 14 residues. V lost 2 bases to trimming and J lost 13 bases, with 15 bases between them. Germline V CDR1 and CDR2: SGHDN, FVKESK. CDR3 protein: CASSQYGQGFPLHF. The DNA for the CDR3 is TGTGCCAGCAGCCAATACGGGCAGGGCTTTCCCCTCCACTTT.

The chain uses TRBV4-1 and TRBJ2-3, with 11 nucleotides matching TRBD2. The CDR3 extends over 12 amino acids. Germline CDR1 MGHRA, CDR2 YSYEKL. The junction had 0 bases not matched to a gene; V was cut back by 8 bases and J by 5 bases. The CDR3 region is CASGLAGDTQYF. The CDR3 DNA reads TGCGCCAGCGGACTAGCGGGAGATACGCAGTATTTT.